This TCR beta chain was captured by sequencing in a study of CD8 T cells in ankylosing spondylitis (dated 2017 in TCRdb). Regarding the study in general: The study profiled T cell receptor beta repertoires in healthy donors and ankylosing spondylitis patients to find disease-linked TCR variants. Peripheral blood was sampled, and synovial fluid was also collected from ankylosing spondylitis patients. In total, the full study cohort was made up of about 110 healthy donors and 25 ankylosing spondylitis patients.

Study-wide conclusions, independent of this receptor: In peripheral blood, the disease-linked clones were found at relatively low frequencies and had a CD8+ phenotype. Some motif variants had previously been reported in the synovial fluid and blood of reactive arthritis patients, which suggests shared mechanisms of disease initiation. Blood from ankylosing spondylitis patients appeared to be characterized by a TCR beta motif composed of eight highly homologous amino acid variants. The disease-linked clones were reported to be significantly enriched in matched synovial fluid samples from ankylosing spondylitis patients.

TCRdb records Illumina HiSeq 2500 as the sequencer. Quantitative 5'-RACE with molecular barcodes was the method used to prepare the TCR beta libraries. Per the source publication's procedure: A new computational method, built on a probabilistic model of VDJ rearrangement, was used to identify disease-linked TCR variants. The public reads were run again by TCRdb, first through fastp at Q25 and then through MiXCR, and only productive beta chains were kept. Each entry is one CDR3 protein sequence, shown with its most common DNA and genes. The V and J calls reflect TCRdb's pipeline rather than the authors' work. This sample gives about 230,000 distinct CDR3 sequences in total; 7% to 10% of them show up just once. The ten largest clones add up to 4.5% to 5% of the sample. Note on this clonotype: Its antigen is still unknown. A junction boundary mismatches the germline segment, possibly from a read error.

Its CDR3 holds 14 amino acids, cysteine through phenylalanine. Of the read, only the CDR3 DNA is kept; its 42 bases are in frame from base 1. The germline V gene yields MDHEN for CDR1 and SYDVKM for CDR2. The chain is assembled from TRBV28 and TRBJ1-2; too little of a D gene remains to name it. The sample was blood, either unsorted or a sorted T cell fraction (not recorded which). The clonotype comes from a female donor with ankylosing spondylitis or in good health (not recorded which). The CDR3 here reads CASMEGEAKYGYTF. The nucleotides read TGTGCCAGCATGGAGGGCGAGGCTAAGTATGGCTACACCTTC.